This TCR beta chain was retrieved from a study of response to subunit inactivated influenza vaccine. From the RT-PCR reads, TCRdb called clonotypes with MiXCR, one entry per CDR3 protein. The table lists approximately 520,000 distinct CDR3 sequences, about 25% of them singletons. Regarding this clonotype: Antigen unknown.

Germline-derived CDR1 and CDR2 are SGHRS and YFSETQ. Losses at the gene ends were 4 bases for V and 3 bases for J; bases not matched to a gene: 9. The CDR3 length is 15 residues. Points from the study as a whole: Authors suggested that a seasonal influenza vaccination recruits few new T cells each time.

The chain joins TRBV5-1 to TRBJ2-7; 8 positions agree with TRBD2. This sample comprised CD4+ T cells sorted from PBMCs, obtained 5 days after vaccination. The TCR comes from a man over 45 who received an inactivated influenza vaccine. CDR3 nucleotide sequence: TGCGCCAGCAGCCCCGGGGGGGAGCGGTACTACGAGCAGTACTTC. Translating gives CASSPGGERYYEQYF.